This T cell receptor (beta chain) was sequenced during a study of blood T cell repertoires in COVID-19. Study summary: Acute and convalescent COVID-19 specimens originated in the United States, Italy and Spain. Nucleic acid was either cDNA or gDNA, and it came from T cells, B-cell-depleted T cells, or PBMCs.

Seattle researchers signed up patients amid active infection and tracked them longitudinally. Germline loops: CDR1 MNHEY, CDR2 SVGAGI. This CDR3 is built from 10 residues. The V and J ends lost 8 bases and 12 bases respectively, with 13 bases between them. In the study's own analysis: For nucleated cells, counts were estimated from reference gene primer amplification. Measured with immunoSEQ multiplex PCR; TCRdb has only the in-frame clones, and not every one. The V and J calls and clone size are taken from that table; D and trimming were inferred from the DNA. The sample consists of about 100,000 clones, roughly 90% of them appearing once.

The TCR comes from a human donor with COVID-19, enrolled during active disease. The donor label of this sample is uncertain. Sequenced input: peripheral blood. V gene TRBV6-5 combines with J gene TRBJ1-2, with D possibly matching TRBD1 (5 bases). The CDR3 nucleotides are TGTGCCAGCTGGGACTTTTTCCACACCTTC. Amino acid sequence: CASWDFFHTF.